This record looks at one T cell receptor beta chain sequence and its context. No antigen is known for it. These data originate in a study of cytomegalovirus exposure and HLA in healthy donors. Study outcomes and limitations: Many donors shared some public TCRs, even though most TCR sequences were rare.

Libraries were prepared by immunoSEQ multiplex PCR; TCRdb keeps only in-frame clonotypes and omits some of them. There are some 200,000 clones in the sample; 80% to 85% occur only once, and about 2.8% lies in the top ten. The CDR3 is made up of 16 amino acids. CDR1 is LGHNA and CDR2 is YNFKEQ in the germline V gene. Trimming removed 0 bases from V and 6 bases from J; junction bases left unmatched: 8. Material for sequencing was PBMCs. The sequence was collected from a woman between 18 and 29 years old in good health and CMV-seropositive. The chain uses TRBV4-2 and TRBJ1-1; 9 bases align to TRBD1. Written as DNA, the CDR3 is TGTGCCAGCAGCCAAGAAAGGACAGGGGCGAAGTCTGAAGCTTTCTTT. It translates to CASSQERTGAKSEAFF.